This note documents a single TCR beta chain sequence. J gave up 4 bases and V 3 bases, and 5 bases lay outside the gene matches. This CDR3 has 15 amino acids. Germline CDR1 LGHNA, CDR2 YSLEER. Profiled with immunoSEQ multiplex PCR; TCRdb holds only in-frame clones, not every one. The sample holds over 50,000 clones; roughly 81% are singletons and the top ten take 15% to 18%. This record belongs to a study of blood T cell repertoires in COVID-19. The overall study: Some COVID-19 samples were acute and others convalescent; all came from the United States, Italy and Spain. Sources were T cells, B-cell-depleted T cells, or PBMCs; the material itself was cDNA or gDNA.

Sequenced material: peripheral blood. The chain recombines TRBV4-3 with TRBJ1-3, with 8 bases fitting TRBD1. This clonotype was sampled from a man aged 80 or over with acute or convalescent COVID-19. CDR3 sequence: CASSHDRGLGNTIYF. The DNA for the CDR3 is TGCGCCAGCAGCCACGACAGGGGCCTGGGAAACACCATATATTTT.